The clone carrying this T cell receptor (beta chain) occurred a few times. Its cognate antigen is unknown. Time point reported: persistent/refractory GD, antithyroid drugs over 5 years with positive TRAb. RNA extracted from PBMCs served as the sequencing template. Relying on iRepertoire HTBI primers and Arm-PCR of CDR3 regions, the team built TCR beta libraries. Study processing details: The identification of 62 TRBV and approximately 13 TRBJ segments was made across samples. TCRdb ran MiXCR on the multiplex PCR reads and lists one entry per CDR3 protein. These V and J calls rely on TCRdb rather than the paper's analysis. The sample carries about 470,000 distinct CDR3 sequences, less than 25% recorded once. The sample belongs to a study of regulatory T cells in long-lasting Graves disease. Study conclusions and caveats: Lower TCR diversity characterized persistent Graves' patients relative to newly diagnosed patients. New patients shared fewer than 1,000 public clonotypes, and persistent patients shared more, with fewer than 3,500.

The sequence came from a female donor with Graves disease. Source: peripheral blood mononuclear cells (PBMCs), taken when the disease was refractory, from a patient treated with antithyroid drugs.

The CDR3 spells CASSQDAGLRTYEQYF. CDR3 bases: TGTGCCAGCAGCCAAGATGCCGGGCTGCGCACCTACGAGCAGTACTTC. The gene calls are TRBV3-1 and TRBJ2-7; the D is unclear. Germline V gene sequence: CDR1 LGHDT, CDR2 YNNKEL (reference sequence). The CDR3 covers 16 residues. Trimming left V 0 bases short and J 2 bases short, with 14 bases between.